One and the same sample provided the 22 T cell receptor beta chains below, sequenced in a study of preoperative IRX-2 immunotherapy in early breast cancer. The protocol was immunoSEQ multiplex PCR, while the TCRdb copy is restricted to in-frame clones and leaves out a portion. The sample holds approximately 34,000 clones, about 96% seen once. Documented treatment: preoperative locoregional IRX-2 cytokine immunotherapy. This sample was taken from a patient treated with IRX-2 immunotherapy. The receptors derive from a human donor with breast cancer.

As DNA, the CDR3 is TGTGCCAGCGCGGGCGAGACAGATACGCAGTATTTT. It specifies CASAGETDTQYF. This chain connects TRBV9 to TRBJ2-3; D possibly corresponds to TRBD2 (5 bases). V lost 7 bases and J 3 bases, leaving 9 bases between the germline ends. This CDR3 is built from 12 residues. Germline V lookup: CDR1 SGDLS, CDR2 YYNGEE. The whole variable domain, remainder taken from reference TRBV9 and TRBJ2-3, is DSGVTQTPKHLITATGQRVTLRCSPRSGDLSVYWYQQSLDQGLQFLIQYYNGEERAKGNILERFSAQQFPDLHSELNLSSLELGDSALYFCASAGETDTQYFGPGTRLTVL.

The chain carries TRBV6-6 and TRBJ1-1; D is unclear. There are 15 residues in the CDR3. The ends were cut back, 2 bases at V and 4 bases at J, with 14 bases in the middle. Per the germline V gene, CDR1 is MNHNY and CDR2 is SVGAGI (reference sequence). The DNA of the CDR3 is TGTGCCAGCAGTTACGCCCCCGACCGGGGCACTGAAGCTTTCTTT. Its protein product is CASSYAPDRGTEAFF.

The genes are TRBV12-5 and TRBJ1-4; the match to TRBD1 covers 8 bases. CDR1 and CDR2 (germline): LGHNT, FRNRAP. With V trimmed by 1 base and J by 10 bases, 5 bases remained unmatched. CDR3 length: 14 amino acids. CDR3 protein: CASGLGNRGGKLFF. In nucleotides, the CDR3 is TGTGCTAGTGGTTTGGGAAACAGGGGGGGAAAACTGTTTTTT.

The chain has TRBV19 and TRBJ2-7; 7 bases line up with TRBD2. Germline-derived CDR1 and CDR2 are LNHDA and SQIVND (reference sequence). V trimming: 3 bases; J trimming: 5 bases; junction bases outside the gene matches: 16. The CDR3 extends over 17 amino acids. The DNA of the CDR3 is TGTGCCAGTAGTATTCTCCCAGGCGGGAGCACTAAACACGAGCAGTACTTC. Protein sequence: CASSILPGGSTKHEQYF.

The chain has TRBV11-2 and TRBJ2-3; 10 positions match TRBD2. This CDR3 spans 19 amino acids. With V trimmed by 2 bases and J by 3 bases, 14 bases remained unmatched. CDR1 is SGHAT and CDR2 is FQNNGV in the germline V gene. The CDR3 protein is CASSLKARASGGETDTQYF. Written as DNA, the CDR3 is TGTGCCAGCAGCTTAAAGGCTCGGGCTAGCGGGGGTGAAACAGATACGCAGTATTTT.

This clone was seen more than once but under ten times. The rearrangement joins TRBV9 to TRBJ1-3; D is ambiguous. CDR3 length equals 17 residues. CDR1 and CDR2 (germline): SGDLS, YYNGEE. The germline V and J ends were trimmed by 4 bases and 0 bases, with 17 bases remaining between them. CDR3 in amino acids: CASSQDGSPGSGNTIYF. CDR3 sequence (DNA): TGTGCCAGCAGCCAAGACGGGAGTCCGGGCTCTGGAAACACCATATATTTT.

V gene TRBV5-1 combines with J gene TRBJ1-1; D call uncertain. The germline V gene encodes CDR1 SGHRS and CDR2 YFSETQ. The CDR3 has 14 residues. V gave up 0 bases and J gave up 1 base, with 7 bases separating them. Written as DNA, the CDR3 is TGCGCCAGCAGCTTGGAGGCGCGGAACACTGAAGCTTTCTTT. Its protein product is CASSLEARNTEAFF. Supplemented by reference TRBV5-1 and TRBJ1-1, the full variable domain reads KAGVTQTPRYLIKTRGQQVTLSCSPISGHRSVSWYQQTPGQGLQFLFEYFSETQRNKGNFPGRFSGRQFSNSRSEMNVSTLELGDSALYLCASSLEARNTEAFFGQGTRLTVV.

CDR3 in amino acids: CASSHRVEAFF. CDR3 in DNA: TGTGCCAGCAGCCACAGGGTTGAAGCTTTCTTT. The chain employs TRBV6-6 and TRBJ1-1, with a tentative D call TRBD1 (6 bases). V lost 6 bases and J 7 bases, leaving 9 bases between the germline ends. Germline CDR1 is MNHNY and CDR2 is SVGAGI (reference sequence). The CDR3 is made up of 11 amino acids.

V and J are TRBV5-8 and TRBJ2-3, with 8 bases that match TRBD2. J gave up 2 bases and V 4 bases, and 3 bases lay outside the gene matches. The CDR3 spans 14 residues. Germline values: CDR1 SGHTS, CDR2 YDEGEE. The CDR3 bases are TGTGCCAGCAGCCTTAGCGGGGCCACAGATACGCAGTATTTT. Translated, it gives CASSLSGATDTQYF.

The gene calls are TRBV7-9 and TRBJ2-1, with 9 bases aligning to TRBD2. The V and J ends lost 7 bases and 3 bases, in that order; junction bases with no gene match: 10. Germline values: CDR1 SEHNR, CDR2 FQNEAQ (reference sequence). The length of the CDR3 is 16 residues. The CDR3 spells CASTIDAGGVYNEQFF. CDR3 in DNA: TGTGCCAGCACTATTGATGCGGGAGGGGTCTACAATGAGCAGTTCTTC.

A few counts support this clone. The chain couples TRBV7-2 to TRBJ2-7; D is perhaps TRBD1 or TRBD2 (5 bases each). V lost 6 bases and J lost 3, with 18 bases in between. The CDR3 is 15 residues long. Germline CDR1 is SGHTA and CDR2 is FQGNSA. Here the CDR3 reads CASSYLLGTDYEQYF. For the CDR3, the DNA is TGTGCCAGCAGTTACCTACTAGGGACCGACTACGAGCAGTACTTC.

The chain employs TRBV10-1 and TRBJ2-1, with 8 nucleotides matching TRBD1. J was trimmed by 8 bases and V by 5 bases; bases with no gene match: 5. The CDR3 has 13 residues. The germline CDR1 and CDR2 sequences are WNHNN and SYGVQD (reference sequence). The DNA of the CDR3 is TGCGCCAGCAGTCTACAGGGGGAAGATGAGCAGTTCTTC. Protein: CASSLQGEDEQFF.

The CDR3 here is CASSRHQENSPLHF. CDR3 nucleotide sequence: TGTGCCAGCAGCAGACATCAGGAGAATTCACCCCTCCACTTT. The V and J genes are TRBV7-3 and TRBJ1-6; D is ambiguous. Trimming pared 5 bases from V and 7 bases from J, leaving 12 bases between. From germline, CDR1 is SGHTA and CDR2 FQGTGA. The CDR3 loop spans 14 amino acids.

The V and J genes are TRBV14 and TRBJ2-2; D may be TRBD2 (5 bases). Trimming shortened V by 4 bases and J by 4 bases, and 13 bases separated the two germline ends. The CDR3 sequence is 15 residues long. Germline V CDR1 and CDR2: SGHDN, FVKESK. CDR3 region: CASSPRTGSTGELFF. The CDR3 nucleotides read TGTGCCAGCAGCCCTCGGACGGGGAGCACCGGGGAGCTGTTTTTT.

The chain has TRBV15 and TRBJ2-7; perhaps TRBD2 as D (6 bases). The CDR3 totals 14 residues. Germline values: CDR1 LNHNV, CDR2 YYDKDF (reference sequence). Trimming cost V 5 bases and J 3 bases, with 14 bases left between them. The CDR3: CATSGAGWGYEQYF. The CDR3 nucleotides read TGTGCCACCAGCGGGGCGGGATGGGGCTACGAGCAGTACTTC.

This sequence joins TRBV9 and TRBJ1-2; tentatively, D is TRBD1 (6 bases). Germline values: CDR1 SGDLS, CDR2 YYNGEE. CDR3 size: 16 residues. The V gene lost 0 bases and the J gene lost 3 bases, with 15 bases spanning the gap. CDR3 protein: CASSVEVRGGDYGYTF. The CDR3 region has the DNA TGTGCCAGCAGCGTAGAAGTCCGGGGGGGCGACTATGGCTACACCTTC.

CDR3 sequence (DNA): TGTGCCAGCAGCCGCTCGGACTTCCGACGGGTCAATGAGCAGTTCTTC. Its translation is CASSRSDFRRVNEQFF. The rearrangement uses TRBV14 and TRBJ2-1; D is possibly TRBD2 (5 bases). Per the germline V gene, CDR1 is SGHDN and CDR2 is FVKESK. This CDR3 is 16 amino acids long. Trimming cost V 4 bases and J 6 bases, with 19 bases left between them.

The CDR3 DNA follows: TGTGCCAGCAGCCAAAGCCAGGTTAAAAGCTCTGGGGCCAACGTCCTGACTTTC. The encoded protein is CASSQSQVKSSGANVLTF. The rearrangement uses TRBV11-1 and TRBJ2-6; no clear D. V was shortened by 5 bases and J by 0 bases, with 17 bases between the two germline ends. The CDR3 covers 18 residues. Germline V gene sequence: CDR1 SGHAT, CDR2 FQDESV (reference sequence).

The chain recombines TRBV6-5 with TRBJ1-2, with D possibly matching TRBD1 (6 bases). V was trimmed by 2 bases and J by 4 bases, leaving 11 bases between them. CDR3 length equals 14 residues. Germline CDR1 MNHEY, CDR2 SVGAGI. Here the CDR3 reads CASSYGQGSYGYTF. The CDR3, as DNA: TGTGCCAGCAGTTACGGCCAGGGGAGCTATGGCTACACCTTC.

This chain connects TRBV7-8 to TRBJ2-7; no clear D. CDR3 length equals 11 residues. Germline assignment: CDR1 SGHVS and CDR2 FQNEAQ. Trimming pared 5 bases from V and 0 bases from J, leaving 2 bases between. CDR3 loop: CASSPSYEQYF. The CDR3 DNA reads TGTGCCAGCAGCCCCTCCTACGAGCAGTACTTC. The full variable domain, completed using reference TRBV7-8 and TRBJ2-7, is GAGVSQSPRYKVAKRGQDVALRCDPISGHVSLFWYQQALGQGPEFLTYFQNEAQLDKSGLPSDRFFAERPEGSVSTLKIQRTQQEDSAVYLCASSPSYEQYFGPGTRLTVT.

The chain has TRBV7-3 and TRBJ2-1; 16 bases match TRBD2. This CDR3 has 18 residues. Germline assignment: CDR1 SGHTA and CDR2 FQGTGA. V lost 4 bases and J lost 4; bases outside the gene matches: 7. CDR3 sequence: CASSSTGTSGGGYNEQFF. The CDR3 DNA sequence: TGTGCCAGCAGCTCGACCGGGACTAGCGGGGGGGGATACAATGAGCAGTTCTTC.

This sequence joins TRBV20-1 and TRBJ2-7; D not resolved. CDR3 length: 11 residues. V was trimmed by 5 bases and J by 9 bases, leaving 14 bases between them. Per germline, CDR1 DFQATT and CDR2 SNEGSKA (reference sequence). CDR3 DNA sequence: TGCAGTGCTTCGACTTTGTTCGGGCAGTACTTC. It encodes CSASTLFGQYF.